Sequencing of this TCR beta chain was carried out in a study of CD4+ T cells in melanoma. Notes on the study in general: CD8+ T cell, macrophage and B cell function reportedly correlated with neoantigen-specific CD4+ T cells. Neoantigen-specific CD4+ T cells in melanoma reportedly had diverse differentiation states.

Of note for this clone: Its antigen is not known.

Sequencing was performed with immunoSEQ multiplex PCR; in TCRdb, only in-frame clones are kept and a portion is missing. The data show about 50,000 clones, roughly nine tenths seen once. Sequencing was performed on peripheral blood. The TCR was taken from a human donor with melanoma.

The CDR3 spells CASSHSRDGWNTGELFF. Here the CDR3 DNA reads TGCGCCAGCAGCCATTCCCGGGACGGATGGAACACCGGGGAGCTGTTTTTT. V is TRBV4-1 and J is TRBJ2-2, with D perhaps TRBD1 or TRBD2 (5 bases each). This CDR3 has 17 residues. V lost 3 bases, J lost 1 base, and 15 bases lay in between. CDR1 MGHRA and CDR2 YSYEKL come from the germline V gene.